This TCR beta chain is drawn from a study of cytomegalovirus exposure and HLA in healthy donors. A multiplex PCR was run with 60 Vbeta primers and 13 Jbeta primers. The data were produced by immunoSEQ multiplex PCR, yet TCRdb's version contains in-frame clones alone and is incomplete. Of fewer than 200,000 clones in the sample, roughly 70% were seen once. Of note for this clone: Its antigen is not identified.

Between the trimmed V and J ends, which lost 2 bases and 1 base, there was a span of 11 bases. The CDR3 length is 15 residues. Germline V gene data show CDR1 as MGHDK and CDR2 as SYGVNS. Overall study findings and caveats: Earlier analysis yielded a pattern in which most TCR beta V segments were productive about 90% or about 30% of the time.

This TCR came from a girl under 18 in good health and CMV-seronegative. Sequencing input: PBMCs. The chain uses TRBV25-1 and TRBJ2-5; unclear D gene. The CDR3 DNA follows: TGTGCCAGCAGTGAACCGACTCTACCCCAAGAGACCCAGTACTTC. Translating gives CASSEPTLPQETQYF.